This TCR beta chain was recovered during a study of technical replicates of blood from four donors. Clones were sequenced by immunoSEQ multiplex PCR, and TCRdb holds only the in-frame ones, with some missing. Of 60,000 to 85,000 clones in the sample, about 91% were seen once. Germline CDR1 reads SGHDN; CDR2 reads FVKESK. V lost 0 bases, J lost 0 bases, and 10 bases stayed unmatched. The CDR3 loop spans 19 amino acids. V is TRBV14 and J is TRBJ2-7; 11 nucleotides line up with TRBD2. The sequencing input was T cells isolated from PBMCs. The receptor was derived from a human donor in good health. This CDR3 is CASSQDYWSSGRYSYEQYF. Here the CDR3 DNA reads TGTGCCAGCAGCCAAGATTACTGGTCTAGCGGGAGGTACTCCTACGAGCAGTACTTC.